This section outlines one T cell receptor (beta chain) sequence together with its context. This clonotype has a handful of counts. The antigen it recognizes is unknown. It has no much larger one-base neighbor in the sample; base qualities were not kept. Based on the germline V gene (reference sequence), the CDR1 and CDR2 sequences are LGHDT and YNNKEL. V is shortened by 1 base, J by 4 bases, and the region joining them spans 5 bases. From the cysteine through the phenylalanine, the CDR3 covers 12 amino acids. Only the CDR3 region is kept as DNA, spanning 36 bases read in frame from base 1. The sample comes from a study of regulatory T cells in long-lasting Graves disease (dated by TCRdb to the early 2020s). Background on the whole study: Persistent Graves' disease meant more than 5 years of antithyroid drug treatment with TSH receptor autoantibodies that stayed positive. Patients with persistent Graves' disease were compared with patients with newly diagnosed Graves' disease using TCR sequencing and RNA sequencing of peripheral blood. A total of roughly 35 samples were covered by TCR sequencing, comprising around 13 persistent and 20 or so newly diagnosed Graves' disease patients. The study was registered as a clinical trial and conducted in China. In the clinical cohort, patients with persistent Graves' disease had used antithyroid drugs for an average of around 9.3 years.

Library method: multiplex PCR. Sequencing instrument: Illumina HiSeq 4000. TCR beta libraries were built with iRepertoire HTBI primers and Arm-PCR amplification of CDR3 regions. PCR products were gel purified before sequencing. Per the original workflow: A total of some 60 TRBV and 14 TRBJ segments were identified across samples and were used for gene usage analysis of CDR3 amino acid clonotypes. COPE and FqMerger were used to merge the filtered high-quality paired reads into contigs. BLAST was used to align contigs to IMGT TRBV, TRBD and TRBJ reference genes, with CDR3 defined following IMGT. Any clonotype with a frequency above 0.1% was counted as a highly expanded clone. Shannon entropy served as the measure of repertoire diversity, while the Gini coefficient captured V-J evenness. A clonotype was considered public if more than one individual shared it. TCRdb reworked the public reads: Q25 trimming with fastp, MiXCR clone assembly, productive beta chains retained. CDR3 protein duplicates are merged, each entry listing the most common genes and DNA. TCRdb assigned the V and J calls; the authors' analysis was not used. A total of about 340,000 distinct CDR3 sequences appear in this sample, about 18% of them only once. The ten largest clones add up to just under 30% of the sample.

The time point label of this sample denotes: persistent/refractory GD, antithyroid drugs over 5 years with positive TRAb. For both TCR sequencing and RNA sequencing, RNA was extracted from PBMCs using TRIzol. Graves' disease was diagnosed according to American Thyroid Association guidelines. Patients were recruited from an endocrinology department in Xi'an, China. From each patient, around 9.3 milliliters of peripheral blood was collected into an EDTA anticoagulant tube. PBMCs were isolated by Ficoll Paque Plus density gradient separation without further T cell sorting. An Agilent 2100 Bioanalyzer and agarose gel were used to assess RNA quality, and a NanoDrop 2000 was used to measure RNA concentration. Beyond this particular receptor, the publication reports: TRBV28, TRBJ1-2 and TRBJ2-5 were preferentially used in persistent disease, while TRBV20-1 and TRBJ2-1 were favored in newly diagnosed disease. A larger number of public clonotypes was shared among persistent patients (about 2,700) than among newly diagnosed patients (roughly 980). Only the TCR beta chain was sequenced and analyzed. The small sample size was acknowledged by the authors as a limitation that may reduce accuracy. Lower TCR Shannon entropy and fewer highly expanded clones were observed in persistent Graves' disease patients than in newly diagnosed patients, which suggested clonal expansion. Only peripheral blood was studied, because thyroid tissue, the primary lesion, was inaccessible.

The source was peripheral blood mononuclear cells (PBMCs), collected when the disease was refractory, from a patient treated with antithyroid drugs. The sequence derives from a female donor with Graves disease. The receptor chain draws on TRBV3-1 and TRBJ2-7, with no confidently assigned D gene. The encoded CDR3 is CASSQVNYEQYF. The bases are TGTGCCAGCAGCCAAGTCAATTACGAGCAGTACTTC.